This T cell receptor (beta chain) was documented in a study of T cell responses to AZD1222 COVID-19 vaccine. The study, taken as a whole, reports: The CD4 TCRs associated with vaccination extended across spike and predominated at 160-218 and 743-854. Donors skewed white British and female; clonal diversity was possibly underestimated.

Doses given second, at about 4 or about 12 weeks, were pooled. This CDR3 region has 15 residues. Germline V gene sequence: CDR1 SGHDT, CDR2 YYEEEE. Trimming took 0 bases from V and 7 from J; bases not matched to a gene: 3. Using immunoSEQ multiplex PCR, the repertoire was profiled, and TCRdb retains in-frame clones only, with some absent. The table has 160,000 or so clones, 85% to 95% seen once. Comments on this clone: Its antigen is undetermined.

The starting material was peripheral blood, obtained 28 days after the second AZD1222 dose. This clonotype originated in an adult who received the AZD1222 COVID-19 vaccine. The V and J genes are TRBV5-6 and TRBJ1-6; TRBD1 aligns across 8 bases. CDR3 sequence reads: CASSLGTGKNSPLHF. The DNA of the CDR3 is TGTGCCAGCAGCTTGGGGACAGGGAAGAATTCACCCCTCCACTTT. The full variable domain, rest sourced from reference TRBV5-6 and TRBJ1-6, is DAGVTQSPTHLIKTRGQQVTLRCSPKSGHDTVSWYQQALGQGPQFIFQYYEEEERQRGNFPDRFSGHQFPNYSSELNVNALLLGDSALYLCASSLGTGKNSPLHFGNGTRLTVT.